This T cell receptor (beta chain) was found in a study of blood T cell repertoires in COVID-19. Study-level information: T cells, B-cell-depleted T cells, or PBMCs provided the cDNA or gDNA that served as material.

Assay: immunoSEQ multiplex PCR; the TCRdb copy retains only in-frame clones and omits some. The sample yields tens of thousands of clones, 65% to 80% seen once. V was shortened by 1 base and J by 0 bases, with 10 bases between the two germline ends. In germline, CDR1 is SEHNR, CDR2 FQNEAQ (reference sequence). The CDR3 consists of 16 residues. This receptor was taken from a human donor in a cohort sampled during active COVID-19. Sequencing was carried out using peripheral blood. The chain carries TRBV7-9 and TRBJ1-3; D gene unclear. The CDR3 spells CASSLGANPSGNTIYF. CDR3 coding DNA: TGTGCCAGCAGCTTAGGCGCTAATCCCTCTGGAAACACCATATATTTT.